Below, 32 T cell receptor beta chains from the same sample are listed, as sequenced in a study of T cell responses to AZD1222 COVID-19 vaccine. Sequenced by immunoSEQ multiplex PCR; TCRdb stores in-frame clones only, minus some. The sample consists of under 200,000 clones, roughly nine tenths of them appearing once. The sample here was peripheral blood, taken on day 0 of AZD1222 vaccination. Every receptor here comes from an adult in good health.

The chain carries TRBV9 and TRBJ1-6; D uncertain. The CDR3 totals 18 residues. The V gene's germline CDR1 is SGDLS and CDR2 YYNGEE. With 0 bases removed from V and 0 bases from J, the gap between germline ends came to 13 bases. DNA for the CDR3: TGTGCCAGCAGCGTAGACTCACTGTCGAGCTCCTATAATTCACCCCTCCACTTT. The encoded protein is CASSVDSLSSSYNSPLHF.

The chain combines TRBV27 with TRBJ1-5; 7 bases line up with TRBD1. J was trimmed by 4 bases and V by 4 bases; bases with no gene match: 13. The CDR3 is 17 amino acids. Looked up from germline, CDR1 is MNHEY and CDR2 is SMNVEV (reference sequence). CDR3 DNA sequence: TGTGCCAGCAGTTCTAGAGGGCGGCAGGGGGATAATCAGCCCCAGCATTTT. Protein sequence: CASSSRGRQGDNQPQHF.

The CDR3 bases are TGTGCCACCAGCAGAGATCTGGCGAGGAGACAGGGCCCCTACGAGCAGTACTTC. Protein sequence: CATSRDLARRQGPYEQYF. The V call is TRBV15, the J call TRBJ2-7, with TRBD1 identical over 7 bases. Germline V lookup: CDR1 LNHNV, CDR2 YYDKDF (reference sequence). The CDR3 is 18 residues long. J gave up 2 bases and V 0 bases, and 13 bases lay outside the gene matches.

V usage is TRBV28 and J usage is TRBJ2-2; 8 bases agree with TRBD1. CDR1 and CDR2 from the germline V gene are MDHEN and SYDVKM. Unmatched junction bases numbered 9, after V lost 6 bases and J lost 6 bases. The CDR3 consists of 15 residues. CDR3 region: CASSPTDRDAGELFF. Here the CDR3 DNA reads TGTGCCAGCAGCCCCACGGACAGGGACGCCGGGGAGCTGTTTTTT.

The chain couples TRBV7-9 to TRBJ2-1; 11 bases agree with TRBD2. The CDR3 is made up of 17 amino acids. CDR1 and CDR2 from the germline V gene are SEHNR and FQNEAQ (reference sequence). The V gene end was trimmed by 0 bases and the J gene end by 8 bases; junction bases not matched to a gene: 9. CDR3 in amino acids: CASSLALSSGGFHEQFF. For the CDR3, the DNA is TGTGCCAGCAGCTTAGCGCTCTCTAGCGGGGGGTTCCATGAGCAGTTCTTC.

J is TRBJ1-1 and V is TRBV28; no clear D. The CDR3 loop spans 14 amino acids. Germline loops: CDR1 MDHEN, CDR2 SYDVKM. The germline V and J ends were trimmed by 2 bases and 1 base, with 8 bases remaining between them. The CDR3 coding sequence is TGTGCCAGCAGTTTAAGTAGAGGGAACACTGAAGCTTTCTTT. This gives the protein CASSLSRGNTEAFF.

The chain employs TRBV29-1 and TRBJ2-5; D is undetermined. Germline CDR1 is SQVTM and CDR2 is ANQGSEA. The V end lost 3 bases, the J end lost 2 bases, and 7 bases lay between the germline ends. The CDR3 covers 12 residues. For the CDR3, the DNA is TGCAGCGTTGACCTACAACAAGAGACCCAGTACTTC. Protein sequence: CSVDLQQETQYF.

This clone was found once. The rearrangement joins TRBV19 to TRBJ2-1; D is ambiguous. Germline V gene sequence: CDR1 LNHDA, CDR2 SQIVND (reference sequence). The CDR3 runs 13 residues. V lost 5 bases and J lost 3, with 8 bases in between. The CDR3 spells CASSLASYNEQFF. The CDR3 nucleotides are TGTGCCAGTAGTTTAGCAAGCTACAATGAGCAGTTCTTC.

The CDR3 region is CASRKTGGRGYTF. The CDR3 DNA reads as TGTGCCAGCAGGAAAACGGGTGGAAGAGGCTACACCTTC. The rearrangement joins TRBV11-2 to TRBJ1-2; D is ambiguous. Trimming took off 6 bases at V and 8 bases at J, with 16 bases between the two ends. Germline CDR1 is SGHAT and CDR2 is FQNNGV. CDR3 length: 13 residues.

The chain links TRBV19 to TRBJ1-5; D ambiguous. The germline CDR1 and CDR2 sequences are LNHDA and SQIVND (reference sequence). This CDR3 region has 14 residues. Trimming left V 5 bases short and J 0 bases short, with 8 bases between. As DNA, the CDR3 is TGTGCCAGTAGTGGTGAGAATAGCAATCAGCCCCAGCATTTT. It codes for CASSGENSNQPQHF.

This clone appeared a single time. The chain couples TRBV28 to TRBJ1-3; possibly TRBD1 for D (5 bases). The CDR3 totals 14 residues. V gave up 7 bases and J gave up 3 bases, with 13 bases separating them. Germline V gene sequence: CDR1 MDHEN, CDR2 SYDVKM. CDR3 in amino acids: CASIDRGSGNTIYF. The CDR3 DNA reads TGTGCCAGCATCGACCGGGGCAGTGGAAACACCATATATTTT.

The rearrangement uses TRBV23-1 and TRBJ1-1; D is ambiguous. TRBV23-1 is assigned to the ORF class and has an uncertain function. This CDR3 is built from 14 residues. V lost 3 bases and J lost 4, with 12 bases in between. The CDR3: CASSHPRVGTEAFF. CDR3 DNA: TGCGCCAGCAGTCATCCGAGAGTGGGCACTGAAGCTTTCTTT.

The rearrangement links TRBV5-1 to TRBJ1-2; TRBD1 agrees at 9 bases. CDR3 length equals 17 residues. Trimming took 3 bases from V and 1 from J; bases not matched to a gene: 10. Germline V gives CDR1 SGHRS, CDR2 YFSETQ. The DNA of the CDR3 is TGCGCCAGCAGCTATGCCGGGACAGGGAGCGGTAACTATGGCTACACCTTC. Amino acids: CASSYAGTGSGNYGYTF.

This rearrangement joins TRBV4-3 to TRBJ1-6, with 7 bases fitting TRBD1. Germline loops: CDR1 LGHNA, CDR2 YSLEER. The CDR3 consists of 17 residues. V shed 2 bases, J shed 2 bases, and the junction held 6 bases outside the gene matches. The CDR3 nucleotides are TGCGCCAGCAGCCAAAAGGGGGCTGTCGCCTATAATTCACCCCTCCACTTT. Its protein is CASSQKGAVAYNSPLHF.

The chain joins TRBV18 to TRBJ1-2, with D uncertain. Per germline, CDR1 KGHSH and CDR2 LQKENI. CDR3 length: 16 residues. V dropped 6 bases and J dropped 0 bases, with 17 bases sitting between them. The CDR3 is CASSQAALGSNYGYTF. Here the CDR3 DNA reads TGTGCCAGCTCCCAGGCAGCGCTAGGTTCTAACTATGGCTACACCTTC. The full variable domain, rest sourced from reference TRBV18 and TRBJ1-2, is NAGVMQNPRHLVRRRGQEARLRCSPMKGHSHVYWYRQLPEEGLKFMVYLQKENIIDESGMPKERFSAEFPKEGPSILRIQQVVRGDSAAYFCASSQAALGSNYGYTFGSGTRLTVV.

The J gene is TRBJ2-7, the V gene TRBV12-2. TRBV12-2 is reported as a pseudogene. The CDR3 is 13 amino acids. CDR3 residues: CASRLVKWGRQYF. Written as DNA, the CDR3 is TGTGCAAGTCGCTTAGTTAAGTGGGGACGGCAGTACTTC.

This chain connects TRBV6-1 to TRBJ2-1; 11 bases map to TRBD2. This CDR3 comprises 15 residues. From germline, CDR1 is MNHNS and CDR2 SASEGT. With 7 bases clipped from V and 6 bases from J, the junction kept 8 bases outside the gene matches. The CDR3 sequence: CASTHLAGGANEQFF. As DNA, the CDR3 is TGTGCCAGCACCCATCTAGCGGGGGGCGCCAATGAGCAGTTCTTC.

The DNA of the CDR3 is TGTGCCAGCAGCCTAACTCAATGGGCAGGGCTTGAAGCTTTCTTT. Its translation is CASSLTQWAGLEAFF. This chain joins TRBV28 and TRBJ1-1; possible D gene TRBD1, 5 bases. Trimming stripped 6 bases from V and 7 bases from J, with 21 bases between. Germline CDR1 reads MDHEN; CDR2 reads SYDVKM. The CDR3 length is 15 residues.

V gene TRBV28 combines with J gene TRBJ2-5; D is unresolved. The CDR3 consists of 16 residues. Germline V gene data show CDR1 as MDHEN and CDR2 as SYDVKM. V was cut by 5 bases and J by 2 bases, with 18 bases left in between. CDR3: CASSALDPDDQETQYF. DNA of the CDR3: TGTGCCAGCAGTGCCCTGGACCCGGACGATCAAGAGACCCAGTACTTC.

This sequence joins TRBV6-5 and TRBJ1-2; possible D gene TRBD1, 5 bases. Germline-derived CDR1 and CDR2 are MNHEY and SVGAGI. The CDR3 is 16 amino acids. Trimming cost V 2 bases and J 4 bases, with 17 bases left between them. As DNA, the CDR3 is TGTGCCAGCAGTTACGGACCCCCAGGGATAAGCTATGGCTACACCTTC. Residues: CASSYGPPGISYGYTF.

The J gene is TRBJ1-1, the V gene TRBV19, with D tentatively TRBD1 (5 bases). Trimming removed 5 bases from V and 5 bases from J, with 21 bases in between. Germline loops: CDR1 LNHDA, CDR2 SQIVND (reference sequence). The CDR3 length is 16 residues. The CDR3 reads CASSDTAFVSGTEAFF. The CDR3 DNA reads TGTGCCAGTAGTGACACAGCATTCGTGTCAGGGACTGAAGCTTTCTTT.

The chain carries TRBV7-2 and TRBJ1-2; 7 bases are shared with TRBD1. The germline CDR1 and CDR2 sequences are SGHTA and FQGNSA. This CDR3 contains 15 residues. The V gene end was trimmed by 3 bases and the J gene end by 4 bases; junction bases not matched to a gene: 8. This CDR3 is CASSLTGSATYGYTF. The CDR3, as DNA: TGTGCCAGCAGCTTGACAGGGTCGGCAACCTATGGCTACACCTTC.

This clone was seen once. V gene TRBV28 combines with J gene TRBJ1-2; the D gene is possibly TRBD1 (6 bases). From germline, CDR1 is MDHEN and CDR2 SYDVKM. The V end was cut by 4 bases, the J end by 11 bases, with 17 bases between. CDR3 length equals 13 residues. The CDR3 DNA follows: TGTGCCAGCAGTTGGAACCCAGGGAGGGGGTACACCTTC. Protein sequence: CASSWNPGRGYTF.

This clone was observed a single time. V and J are TRBV19 and TRBJ2-1; possibly TRBD2 for D (5 bases). This CDR3 is 12 amino acids long. Germline V lookup: CDR1 LNHDA, CDR2 SQIVND (reference sequence). Trimming took off 9 bases at V and 16 bases at J, with 22 bases between the two ends. The CDR3 protein is CASRGRDRPQFF. The CDR3 DNA reads TGTGCCAGCCGGGGTAGGGATCGTCCCCAATTCTTC.

This chain uses TRBV5-1 with TRBJ1-1; D is unclear. The V gene lost 1 base and the J gene lost 1 base, with 8 bases spanning the gap. Germline lookup yields CDR1 SGHRS and CDR2 YFSETQ. The CDR3 extends over 14 amino acids. CDR3 loop: CASSLLGRNTEAFF. In nucleotides, the CDR3 is TGCGCCAGCAGCTTGCTAGGCAGGAACACTGAAGCTTTCTTT.

V usage is TRBV11-1 and J usage is TRBJ1-1; D unclear. The CDR3 is 13 residues long. V was trimmed by 8 bases and J by 4 bases, leaving 14 bases between them. Germline CDR1 SGHAT, CDR2 FQDESV (reference sequence). CDR3 sequence (DNA): TGTGCCAGCCTGACGGGGAGTAGCACTGAAGCTTTCTTT. It specifies CASLTGSSTEAFF. The complete variable domain, with remaining parts taken from reference TRBV11-1 and TRBJ1-1, reads EAEVAQSPRYKITEKSQAVAFWCDPISGHATLYWYRQILGQGPELLVQFQDESVVDDSQLPKDRFSAERLKGVDSTLKIQPAELGDSAMYLCASLTGSSTEAFFGQGTRLTVV.

The chain carries TRBV6-1 and TRBJ1-3; 7 nucleotides line up with TRBD1. V dropped 3 bases and J dropped 3; count of bases not matched to a gene: 2. The germline V gene encodes CDR1 MNHNS and CDR2 SASEGT. This CDR3 has 14 amino acids. The CDR3 DNA sequence: TGTGCCAGCAGTGAGACAGGGTTTGGAAACACCATATATTTT. Its translation: CASSETGFGNTIYF.

This chain links TRBV3-1 (or the pseudogene TRBV3-2) with TRBJ2-7, with D perhaps matching TRBD1 or TRBD2 (5 bases each). This CDR3 has 13 residues. Looked up from germline, CDR1 is LGHDT and CDR2 is YNNKEL (reference sequence). V lost 4 bases, J lost 2 bases, and 9 bases lay in between. The CDR3 reads CASSLRGTYEQYF. The CDR3 coding sequence is TGTGCCAGCAGCCTGAGGGGTACCTACGAGCAGTACTTC.

On this clone: At the DNA level, this CDR3 is encoded by other sequences in the same sample as well. This sequence joins TRBV9 and TRBJ1-5; TRBD1 matches at 10 bases. The ends lost 3 bases at V and 5 bases at J; junction bases unmatched: 2. In germline, CDR1 is SGDLS, CDR2 YYNGEE. CDR3 length: 14 amino acids. The CDR3 coding sequence is TGTGCCAGCAGCGCCGGACAGGGGGATCAGCCCCAGCATTTT. Amino acid sequence: CASSAGQGDQPQHF.

The chain carries TRBV29-1 and TRBJ1-3; TRBD1 matches 8 bases. The CDR3 totals 16 residues. The ends lost 1 base at V and 4 bases at J; junction bases unmatched: 9. The germline CDR1 and CDR2 sequences are SQVTM and ANQGSEA. Written as DNA, the CDR3 is TGCAGCGTTGAAGCCTCGGACAGGGCATGGGGAAACACCATATATTTT. It yields the protein CSVEASDRAWGNTIYF.

The genes are TRBV4-3 and TRBJ1-1, with 7 nucleotides matching TRBD1. Germline trimming cut 3 bases from V and 6 bases from J; bases unmatched to any gene: 7. There are 14 residues in the CDR3. The V gene's germline CDR1 is LGHNA and CDR2 YSLEER. The CDR3 bases are TGCGCCAGCAGCCATATTCAACAGGGGCCTGAAGCTTTCTTT. Amino acid sequence: CASSHIQQGPEAFF.

V usage is TRBV3-1 (or the pseudogene TRBV3-2) and J usage is TRBJ1-5, with D unresolved. Trimming removed 1 base at V and 0 bases at J, with 7 bases between. The length of the CDR3 is 15 residues. Germline V gives CDR1 LGHDT, CDR2 YNNKEL (reference sequence). CDR3 in DNA: TGTGCCAGCAGCCAAGGACCCACTAGCAATCAGCCCCAGCATTTT. This sequence encodes CASSQGPTSNQPQHF.